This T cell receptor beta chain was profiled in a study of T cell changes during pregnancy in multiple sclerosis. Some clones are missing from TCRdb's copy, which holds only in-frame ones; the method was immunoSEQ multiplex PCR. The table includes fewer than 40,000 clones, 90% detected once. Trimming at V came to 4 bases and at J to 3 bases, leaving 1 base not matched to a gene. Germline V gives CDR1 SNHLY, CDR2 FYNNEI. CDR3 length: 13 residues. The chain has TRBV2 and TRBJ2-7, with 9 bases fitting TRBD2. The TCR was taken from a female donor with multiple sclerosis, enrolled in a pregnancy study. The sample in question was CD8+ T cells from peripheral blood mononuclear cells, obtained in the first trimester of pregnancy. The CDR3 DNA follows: TGTGCCAGCAGTGGACTAGCGGACTACGAGCAGTACTTC. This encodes CASSGLADYEQYF.